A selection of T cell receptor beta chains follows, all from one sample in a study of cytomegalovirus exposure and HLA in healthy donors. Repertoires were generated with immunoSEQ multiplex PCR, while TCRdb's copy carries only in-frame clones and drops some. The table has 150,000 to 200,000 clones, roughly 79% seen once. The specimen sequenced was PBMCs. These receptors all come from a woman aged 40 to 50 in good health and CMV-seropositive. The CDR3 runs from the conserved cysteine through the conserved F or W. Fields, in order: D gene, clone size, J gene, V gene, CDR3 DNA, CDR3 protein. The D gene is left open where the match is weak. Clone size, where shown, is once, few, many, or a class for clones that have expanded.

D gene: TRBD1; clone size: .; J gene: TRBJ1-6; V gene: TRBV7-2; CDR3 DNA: TGTGCCAGCAGGGATAAACCGGGACAGATAAATTCACCCCTCCACTTT; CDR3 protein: CASRDKPGQINSPLHF
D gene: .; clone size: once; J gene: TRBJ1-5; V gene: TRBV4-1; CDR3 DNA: TGCGCCAGCAGCCAAGATCCCGCGAGCAATCAGCCCCAGCATTTT; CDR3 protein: CASSQDPASNQPQHF
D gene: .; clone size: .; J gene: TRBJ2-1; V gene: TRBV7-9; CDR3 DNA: TGTGCCAGCAGCACACAGGGCCCTTGGGAGCAGTTCTTC; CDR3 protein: CASSTQGPWEQFF
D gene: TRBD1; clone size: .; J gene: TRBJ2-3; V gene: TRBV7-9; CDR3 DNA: TGTGCCAGCAGCTCCGGGACAGCGCAGTATTTT; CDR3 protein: CASSSGTAQYF
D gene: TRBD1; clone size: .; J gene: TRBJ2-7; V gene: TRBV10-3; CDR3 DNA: TGTGCCATCAGCCGGGACAGAAACTACGAGCAGTACTTC; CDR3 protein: CAISRDRNYEQYF
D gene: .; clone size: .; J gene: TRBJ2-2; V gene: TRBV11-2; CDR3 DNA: TGTGCCTCGTCGGAGGGGACTCTCAGTACCGGGGAGCTGTTTTTT; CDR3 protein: CASSEGTLSTGELFF
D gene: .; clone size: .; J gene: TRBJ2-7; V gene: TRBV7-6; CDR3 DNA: TGTGCCAGCAGCCCAAGGGGAATGGCCTACGAGCAGTACTTC; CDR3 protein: CASSPRGMAYEQYF
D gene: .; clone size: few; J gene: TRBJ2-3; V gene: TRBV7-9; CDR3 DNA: TGTGCCAGCAGCACTATAGCAGATACGCAGTATTTT; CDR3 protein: CASSTIADTQYF
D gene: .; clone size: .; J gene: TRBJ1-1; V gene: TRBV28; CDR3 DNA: TGTGCCAGCAGTTTTATTGCGGCTGAAGCTTTCTTT; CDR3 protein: CASSFIAAEAFF
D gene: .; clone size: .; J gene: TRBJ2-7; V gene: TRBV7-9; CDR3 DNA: TGTGCCAGCAGCTTAGGTACGTCAGGCATCTACGAGCAGTACTTC; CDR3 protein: CASSLGTSGIYEQYF
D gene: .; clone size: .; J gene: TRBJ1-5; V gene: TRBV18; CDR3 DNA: TGTGCCAGCTCACCGACAGTGACCAATCAGCCCCAGCATTTT; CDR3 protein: CASSPTVTNQPQHF
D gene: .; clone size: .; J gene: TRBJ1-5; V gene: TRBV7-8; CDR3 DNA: TGTGCCAGCAGCCATTTAGGGGACAATCAGCCCCAGCATTTT; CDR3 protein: CASSHLGDNQPQHF
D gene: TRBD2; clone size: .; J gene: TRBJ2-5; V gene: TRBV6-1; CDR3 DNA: TGTGCCAGCAGTCGGGGGGTCCAAGAGACCCAGTACTTC; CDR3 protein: CASSRGVQETQYF
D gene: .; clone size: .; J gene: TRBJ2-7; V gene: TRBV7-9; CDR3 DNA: TGTGCCAGCAGCTTCTACACACGGACAGCCTCCTACGAGCAGTACTTC; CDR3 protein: CASSFYTRTASYEQYF
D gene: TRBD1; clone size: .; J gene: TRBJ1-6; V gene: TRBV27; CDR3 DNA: TGTGCCAGCAGTTTCGACAGGGGGCTAATATCACCCCTCCACTTT; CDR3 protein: CASSFDRGLISPLHF
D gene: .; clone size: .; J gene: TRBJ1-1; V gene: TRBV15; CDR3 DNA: TGTGCCACCAGCAGGGGTGCGTTGGACACAATTAACACTGAAGCTTTCTTT; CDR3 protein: CATSRGALDTINTEAFF
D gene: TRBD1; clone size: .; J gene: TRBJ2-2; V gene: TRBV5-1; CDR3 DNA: TGCGCCAGCAGCTTGGTTGGACAGGGGGGCACCGGGGAGCTGTTTTTT; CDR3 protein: CASSLVGQGGTGELFF
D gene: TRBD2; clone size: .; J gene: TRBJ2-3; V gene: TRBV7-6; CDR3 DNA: TGTGCCAGCAGCTCCCGGGCTAGCGGGGGAAACACAGATACGCAGTATTTT; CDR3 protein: CASSSRASGGNTDTQYF
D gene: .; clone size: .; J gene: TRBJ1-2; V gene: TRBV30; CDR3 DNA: TGTGCCTGGAGTGTACCCTCCTTACGGACAAACTATGGCTACACCTTC; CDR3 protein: CAWSVPSLRTNYGYTF
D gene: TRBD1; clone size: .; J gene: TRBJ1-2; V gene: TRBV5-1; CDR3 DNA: TGCGCCAGCAGCCTCCTAACGACAGGGGGTTCGGGCTACACCTTC; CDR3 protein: CASSLLTTGGSGYTF
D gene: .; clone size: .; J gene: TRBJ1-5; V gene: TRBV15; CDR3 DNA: TGTGCCACCAGCAGGGCGGTGGGTGGCAATCAGCCCCAGCATTTT; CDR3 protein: CATSRAVGGNQPQHF
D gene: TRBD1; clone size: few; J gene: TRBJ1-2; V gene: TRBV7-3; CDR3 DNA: TGTGCCAGCAGCTTACTCACAGGGGGAGGCTACACCTTC; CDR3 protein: CASSLLTGGGYTF
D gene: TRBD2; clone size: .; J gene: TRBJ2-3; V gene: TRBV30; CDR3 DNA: TGTGCCTGGGGGGGGGAGAGCACAGATACGCAGTATTTT; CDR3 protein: CAWGGESTDTQYF
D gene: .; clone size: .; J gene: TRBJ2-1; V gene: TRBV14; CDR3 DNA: TGTGCCAGCAGCCAAGAAATTCTAGGAAAATGGGTCAATGAGCAGTTCTTC; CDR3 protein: CASSQEILGKWVNEQFF
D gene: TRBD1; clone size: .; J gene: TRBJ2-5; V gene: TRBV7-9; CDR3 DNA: TGTTCCAGCAGCCCCGCAGGGGGGACCCAGTACTTC; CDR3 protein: CSSSPAGGTQYF
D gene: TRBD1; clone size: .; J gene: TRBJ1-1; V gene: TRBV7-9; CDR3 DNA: TGTGCCAGCAGCCAAGGGACAGGGCTCTTGAACACTGAAGCTTTCTTT; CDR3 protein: CASSQGTGLLNTEAFF
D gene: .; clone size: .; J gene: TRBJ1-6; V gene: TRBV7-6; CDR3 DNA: TGTGCCAGCAGCCCCGAGCCGGAGGGAAGGGGCTCACCCCTCCACTTT; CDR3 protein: CASSPEPEGRGSPLHF
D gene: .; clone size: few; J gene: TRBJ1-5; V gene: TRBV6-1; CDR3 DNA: TGTGCCAGCATGGAAGGCGGGCAGCCCCAGCATTTT; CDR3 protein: CASMEGGQPQHF
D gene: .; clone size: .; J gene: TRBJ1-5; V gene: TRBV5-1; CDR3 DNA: TGCGCCAGCAGCCTTGAGTCGGGAACGGGTCCCCAGCATTTT; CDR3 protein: CASSLESGTGPQHF
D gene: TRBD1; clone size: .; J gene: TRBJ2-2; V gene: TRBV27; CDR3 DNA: TGTGCCAGCAGTTCGTCGGGACAGTACACCGGGGAGCTGTTTTTT; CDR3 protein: CASSSSGQYTGELFF
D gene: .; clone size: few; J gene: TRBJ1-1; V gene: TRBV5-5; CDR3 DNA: TGTGCCAGCAGCCGGGTGGGGGGGAACACTGAAGCTTTCTTT; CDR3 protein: CASSRVGGNTEAFF
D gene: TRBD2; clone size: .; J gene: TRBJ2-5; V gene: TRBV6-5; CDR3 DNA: TGTGCCAGCAACGTCGCCGGGGGGAGAGAGACCCAGTACTTC; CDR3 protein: CASNVAGGRETQYF
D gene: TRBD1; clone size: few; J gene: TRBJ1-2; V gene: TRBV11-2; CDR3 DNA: TGTGCCAGCAGCTCACTCCGGGACAGGACCCTTCTTAACTATGGCTACACCTTC; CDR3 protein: CASSSLRDRTLLNYGYTF
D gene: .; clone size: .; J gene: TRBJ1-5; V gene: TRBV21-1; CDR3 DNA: TGTGCCAGCAGCGCTCGGCGTCCCGGCGAGCGTCGCGGGGAAACTTATCAGCCCCAGCATTTT; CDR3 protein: CASSARRPGERRGETYQPQHF
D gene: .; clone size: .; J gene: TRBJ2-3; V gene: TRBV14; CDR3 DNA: TGTGCCAGCAGCCTCCACAGGGTGGGGTATACGCAGTATTTT; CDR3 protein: CASSLHRVGYTQYF
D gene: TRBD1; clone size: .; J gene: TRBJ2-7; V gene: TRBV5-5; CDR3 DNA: TGTGCCAGCAGCGCGAACAGGGGGCGCGACGAGCAGTACTTC; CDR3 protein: CASSANRGRDEQYF
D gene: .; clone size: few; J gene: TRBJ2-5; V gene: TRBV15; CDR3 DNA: TGTGCCACCAGCACCAACTTTGCGGGGCCCCAAGAGACCCAGTACTTC; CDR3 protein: CATSTNFAGPQETQYF
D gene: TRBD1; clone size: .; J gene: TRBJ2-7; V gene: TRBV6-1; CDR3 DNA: TGTGCCAGCAAGACAGGGGTCGACGAGCAGTACTTC; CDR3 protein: CASKTGVDEQYF
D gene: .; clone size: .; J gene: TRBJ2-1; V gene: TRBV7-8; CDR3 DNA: TGTGCCAGCAGCTTAGTTAGCCATGAGCAGTTCTTC; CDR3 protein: CASSLVSHEQFF
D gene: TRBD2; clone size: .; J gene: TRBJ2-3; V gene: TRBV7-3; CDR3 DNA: TGTGCCAGCAGCTCTAGCGGGGGGGAGAAAGATACGCAGTATTTT; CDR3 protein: CASSSSGGEKDTQYF
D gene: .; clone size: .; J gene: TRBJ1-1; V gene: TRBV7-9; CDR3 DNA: TGTGCCAGCAGCCCCGAAGGAGGAGCTTTCTTT; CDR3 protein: CASSPEGGAFF
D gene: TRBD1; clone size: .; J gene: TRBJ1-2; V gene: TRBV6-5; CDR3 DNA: TGTGCCAGCAGACAGGGGGGCTATGGCTACACCTTC; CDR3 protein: CASRQGGYGYTF
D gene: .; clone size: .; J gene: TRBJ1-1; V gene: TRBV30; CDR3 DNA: TGTGCCGCAACAGGGAGGGCTGAAGCTTTCTTT; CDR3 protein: CAATGRAEAFF
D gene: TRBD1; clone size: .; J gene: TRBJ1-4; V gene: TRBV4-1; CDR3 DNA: TGCGCCAGCAGCCGAATAAACAGGGGTGGTGAAAAACTGTTTTTT; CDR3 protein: CASSRINRGGEKLFF
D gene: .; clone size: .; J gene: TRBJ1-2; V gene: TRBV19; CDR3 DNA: TGTGCCAGTAGTGACCTCGGGGGCTACACCTTC; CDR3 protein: CASSDLGGYTF
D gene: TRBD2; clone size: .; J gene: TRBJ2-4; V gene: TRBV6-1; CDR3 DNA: TGTGCCAGCAGTGAACGACCTTTTGAGCGGGACGACAGAAAAAACATTCAGTACTTC; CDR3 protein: CASSERPFERDDRKNIQYF
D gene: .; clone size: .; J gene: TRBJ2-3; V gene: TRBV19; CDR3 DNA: TGTGCCAGTAGTATCGCGGGGGCTGGGGCAGATACGCAGTATTTT; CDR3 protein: CASSIAGAGADTQYF
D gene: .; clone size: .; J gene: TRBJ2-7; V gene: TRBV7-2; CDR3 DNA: TGTGCCAGCAGCTTAGCTTTGGAGAACGAGCAGTACTTC; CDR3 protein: CASSLALENEQYF
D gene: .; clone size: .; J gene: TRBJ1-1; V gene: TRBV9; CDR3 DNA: TGTGCCAGCACAGGGGAGGGAAGAGCTGAAGCTTTCTTT; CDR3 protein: CASTGEGRAEAFF
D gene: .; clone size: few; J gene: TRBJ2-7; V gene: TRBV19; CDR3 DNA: TGTGCCAGTAGTCCCAACCTGGGCTACTACGAGCAGTACTTC; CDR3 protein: CASSPNLGYYEQYF